Listed below are T cell receptor beta chains from one sample, sequenced in a study of T cells in Graves' hyperthyroidism and ophthalmopathy. TCRdb recomputed calls from the multiplex PCR reads with MiXCR, one row per CDR3 protein. The sample records around 600,000 distinct CDR3 sequences, 11% to 15% being singletons. The sample was blood. The receptors stem from a woman younger than 30 with Graves' ophthalmopathy. Both conserved end residues are part of each CDR3. Fields, in order: CDR3 length, V gene, clone size, D gene, J gene, CDR3 protein, CDR3 DNA. D genes are given only for firm matches. The size of a clone is reported for some rows only, either as once, few or many, or as a class for expanded clones.

>14|TRBV20-1|many|TRBD1|TRBJ1-2
CSPSPGGKLGGYTF
TGCAGTCCCTCCCCAGGGGGGAAACTTGGAGGCTACACCTTC
>15|TRBV28|many|NA|TRBJ2-5
CASSSPVASQETQYF
TGTGCCAGCAGTAGCCCCGTCGCGTCCCAAGAGACCCAGTACTTC
>17|TRBV24-1|many|TRBD1|TRBJ1-2
CATSSPSLGQGRNGYTF
TGTGCCACCAGTTCGCCCTCCTTGGGACAGGGGAGGAATGGCTACACCTTC
>14|TRBV27|many|NA|TRBJ2-7
CASSFKRYSYEQYF
TGTGCCAGCAGTTTCAAGCGTTACTCCTACGAGCAGTACTTC
>14|TRBV20-1|few|NA|TRBJ2-5
CSARRWTAQETQYF
TGCAGTGCTAGAAGGTGGACGGCGCAAGAGACCCAGTACTTC
>15|TRBV19|few|NA|TRBJ2-5
CASSLKGAGQETQYF
TGTGCCAGTAGTCTCAAAGGGGCAGGCCAAGAGACCCAGTACTTC
>14|TRBV6-1|many|NA|TRBJ1-4
CASSFDRSNEKLFF
TGTGCCAGCAGCTTCGACAGGAGTAATGAAAAACTGTTTTTT
>14|TRBV28|many|TRBD1|TRBJ1-1
CASTLTGTGGDAFF
TGTGCCAGCACCTTAACCGGGACAGGGGGTGACGCTTTCTTT
>15|TRBV19|few|TRBD1|TRBJ2-2
CASYPTGFVAGELFF
TGTGCCAGTTATCCGACAGGGTTTGTCGCCGGGGAGCTGTTTTTT
>18|TRBV7-9|few|TRBD1|TRBJ2-5
CASSLRRWDRGTGETQYF
TGTGCCAGCAGCTTAAGGAGGTGGGACAGGGGGACCGGAGAGACCCAGTACTTC
>19|TRBV27|NA|TRBD2|TRBJ2-1
CASSYTGTSGIWGYHEQFF
TGTGCCAGCAGCTATACCGGGACTAGCGGGATCTGGGGCTACCATGAGCAGTTCTTC
>16|TRBV18|NA|NA|TRBJ2-7
CASSLTFRDVTYEQYF
TGTGCCAGCTCACTAACCTTCCGGGACGTAACTTACGAGCAGTACTTC
>16|TRBV27|NA|NA|TRBJ2-1
CASSAQGGYFYNEQFF
TGTGCCAGCAGTGCACAGGGGGGGTATTTCTACAATGAGCAGTTCTTC
>15|TRBV30|many|NA|TRBJ1-1
CAWSKGDHANTEAFF
TGTGCCTGGAGTAAGGGGGACCACGCGAACACTGAAGCTTTCTTT
>13|TRBV20-1|many|TRBD2|TRBJ2-4
CSARLAGKNIQYF
TGCAGTGCTAGACTAGCGGGGAAAAACATTCAGTACTTC
>14|TRBV7-3|NA|TRBD2|TRBJ2-5
CASSSTSGKETQYF
TGTGCCAGCAGCTCGACTAGCGGAAAAGAGACCCAGTACTTC
>16|TRBV11-3|NA|NA|TRBJ2-7
CASSLGRGLRSYEQYF
TGTGCCAGCAGCTTAGGAAGGGGGTTGAGGTCCTACGAGCAGTACTTC
>13|TRBV27|many|TRBD1|TRBJ1-1
CASRRQGRPEAFF
TGTGCCAGCAGGCGACAGGGGAGGCCTGAAGCTTTCTTT
>15|TRBV18|few|NA|TRBJ2-6
CASSPQQSGANVLTF
TGTGCCAGCTCACCACAACAGTCTGGGGCCAACGTCCTGACTTTC
>17|TRBV7-2|NA|NA|TRBJ2-3
CASSRATRHRRTDTQYF
TGTGCCAGCAGCCGAGCAACCCGACATAGGAGAACAGATACGCAGTATTTT
>13|TRBV29-1|many|NA|TRBJ1-1
CSVPGPVSTEAFF
TGCAGCGTACCGGGCCCGGTCTCCACTGAAGCTTTCTTT
>16|TRBV6-2/TRBV6-3|many|TRBD1|TRBJ2-4
CASTPRDRETKNIQYF
TGTGCCAGCACCCCCAGGGACAGGGAGACAAAAAACATTCAGTACTTC
>17|TRBV11-1|many|TRBD2|TRBJ2-7
CASSLARGLAGTYEQYF
TGTGCCAGCAGCTTAGCGCGGGGACTAGCGGGAACCTACGAGCAGTACTTC
>15|TRBV2|many|NA|TRBJ2-3
CASRNTGSFTDTQYF
TGTGCCAGCAGAAACACCGGGTCCTTCACAGATACGCAGTATTTT
>16|TRBV12-3/TRBV12-4|many|TRBD2|TRBJ2-1
CASSPPGLGTYNEQFF
TGTGCCAGCAGTCCCCCGGGACTAGGGACCTACAATGAGCAGTTCTTC
>15|TRBV11-1|NA|TRBD2|TRBJ2-1
CASTPTSGDYNEQFF
TGTGCCAGCACCCCGACTAGCGGAGACTACAATGAGCAGTTCTTC
>15|TRBV7-2|few|NA|TRBJ2-4
CASSPDSSSFNIQYF
TGTGCCAGCAGCCCGGACAGCAGCTCATTCAACATTCAGTACTTC
>15|TRBV20-1|NA|NA|TRBJ2-5
CSARDQSEIQETQYF
TGCAGTGCTAGAGATCAGAGCGAGATCCAAGAGACCCAGTACTTC
>14|TRBV11-3|many|NA|TRBJ2-1
CASTKRGGGNEQFF
TGTGCCAGCACCAAAAGGGGGGGGGGCAATGAGCAGTTCTTC